The entry below gives a single T cell receptor beta chain sequence along with its context. CDR1 MNHEY and CDR2 SMNVEV come from the germline V gene (reference sequence). V gave up 5 bases and J gave up 5 bases; unmatched junction bases: 3. There are 14 residues in the CDR3. The data are from a study of blood T cell repertoires in COVID-19. Study in general: There were acute and convalescent COVID-19 samples, and they came from the United States, Italy and Spain. Sources were T cells, B-cell-depleted T cells, or PBMCs; the material itself was cDNA or gDNA.

Authors' analysis steps: Estimated nucleated cell counts came from reference gene primer amplification. Only in-frame clones appear in the TCRdb table, and some are missing; sequencing was by immunoSEQ multiplex PCR. That table supplies the V and J calls and clone size; D and trimming were determined from the DNA. The sample lists some 200,000 clones; around 80% were seen once. The chain is built from TRBV27 and TRBJ1-6, with 7 bases matching TRBD1. The TCR comes from a woman in her 70s with acute or convalescent COVID-19. The sequenced sample was peripheral blood. CDR3 sequence (DNA): TGTGCCAGCAGTCTTGACAGGGATAATTCACCCCTCCACTTT. This sequence encodes CASSLDRDNSPLHF.